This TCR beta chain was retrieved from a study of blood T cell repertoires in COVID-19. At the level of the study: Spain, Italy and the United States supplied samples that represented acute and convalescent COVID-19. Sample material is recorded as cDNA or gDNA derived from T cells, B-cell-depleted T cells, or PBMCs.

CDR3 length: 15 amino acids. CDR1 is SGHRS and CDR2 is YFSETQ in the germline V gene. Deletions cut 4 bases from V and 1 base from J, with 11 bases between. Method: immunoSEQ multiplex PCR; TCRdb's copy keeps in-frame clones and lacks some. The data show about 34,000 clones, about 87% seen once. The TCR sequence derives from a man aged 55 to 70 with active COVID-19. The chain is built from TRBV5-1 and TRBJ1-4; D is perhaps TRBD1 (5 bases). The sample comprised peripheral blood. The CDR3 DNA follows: TGCGCCAGCAGCGTATACGGGGGAACTAATGAAAAACTGTTTTTT. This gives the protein CASSVYGGTNEKLFF.